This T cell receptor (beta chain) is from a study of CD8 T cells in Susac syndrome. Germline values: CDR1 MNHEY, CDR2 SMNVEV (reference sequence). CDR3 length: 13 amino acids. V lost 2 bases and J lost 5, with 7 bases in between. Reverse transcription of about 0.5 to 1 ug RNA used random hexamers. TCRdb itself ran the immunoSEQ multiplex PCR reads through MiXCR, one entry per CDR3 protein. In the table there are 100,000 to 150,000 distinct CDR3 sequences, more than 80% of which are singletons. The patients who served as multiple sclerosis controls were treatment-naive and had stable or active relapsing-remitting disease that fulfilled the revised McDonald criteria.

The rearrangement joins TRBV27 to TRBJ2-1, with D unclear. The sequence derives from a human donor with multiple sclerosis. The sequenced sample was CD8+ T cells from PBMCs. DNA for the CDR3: TGTGCCAGCAGTTTAGGCGGAGACAATGAGCAGTTCTTC. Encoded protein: CASSLGGDNEQFF.